This T cell receptor beta chain was sequenced for a study of T cell responses to AZD1222 COVID-19 vaccine. Study-wide points: Among vaccine-associated CD4 TCRs, coverage spanned spike, with dominance at 160-218 and 743-854.

Sequencing was performed with immunoSEQ multiplex PCR; in TCRdb, only in-frame clones are kept and a portion is missing. Among 130,000 or so clones listed, about nine tenths were seen once. Concerning this clone itself: What it recognizes is unknown.

The sequences come from peripheral blood, collected 28 days after the second AZD1222 dose. The clonotype originates from an adult who received the AZD1222 COVID-19 vaccine.

The CDR3 region is CASSYGGNTEAFF. DNA for the CDR3: TGTGCCAGCAGTTACGGGGGGAACACTGAAGCTTTCTTT. V and J are TRBV6-5 and TRBJ1-1, with D perhaps matching TRBD1 (5 bases). Germline V CDR1 and CDR2: MNHEY, SVGAGI. Trimming took off 2 bases at V and 1 base at J, with 5 bases between the two ends. This CDR3 spans 13 amino acids.